This T cell receptor (beta chain) was found in a study of CD8 T cells in ankylosing spondylitis (dated by TCRdb to 2016 to 2017). Study-wide context: T cell receptor beta repertoires were profiled in healthy donors and ankylosing spondylitis patients so that disease-linked TCR variants could be found. In total, the full study cohort was made up of some 110 healthy donors and 25 or so ankylosing spondylitis patients. Peripheral blood was sampled, and synovial fluid was also collected from ankylosing spondylitis patients.

This clonotype appeared many times. Its target antigen remains unknown. One base away there is no much larger clone; base qualities are not given. The research as a whole found: Some TCR beta motif variants had previously been reported in synovial fluid and blood of reactive arthritis patients, which suggested common disease-initiation mechanisms. The disease-linked clones had a CD8+ phenotype and were found at relatively low frequencies in peripheral blood. A TCR beta motif made up of 7 to 9 highly homologous amino acid variants appeared to be characteristic of blood from ankylosing spondylitis patients. According to the report, matched synovial fluid samples from ankylosing spondylitis patients were significantly enriched for the disease-linked clones.

Reads for this sample came from an Illumina HiSeq 2500. Quantitative 5'-RACE with molecular barcodes was the method used to prepare the TCR beta libraries. In the paper's pipeline: A new computational method based on a probabilistic model of VDJ rearrangement was used to identify disease-linked TCR variants. TCRdb reprocessing: public reads trimmed at Q25 with fastp, clones called with MiXCR, in-frame beta chains kept. Duplicate CDR3 protein sequences are folded into a single record with the most common DNA and genes. The V and J calls here are based on TCRdb, not the publication. Here the sample has about 240,000 distinct CDR3 sequences; approximately 9% occur a single time. 6.8% of the sample is taken by the ten largest. This TCR was sampled from a male donor with ankylosing spondylitis or in good health (not recorded which). Sequences were obtained from blood, either unsorted or a sorted T cell fraction (not recorded which).

CDR3 loop: CSAAGGGSYEQYF. The bases are TGCAGTGCCGCCGGAGGCGGTTCCTACGAGCAGTACTTC. The sequence is built from TRBV20-1 and TRBJ2-7; TRBD2 is possibly the D segment (5 matching bases). The cysteine opens and the phenylalanine closes a CDR3 of 13 amino acids. Only the CDR3 region is kept as DNA, spanning 39 bases read in frame from base 1. In the germline V gene (reference sequence), CDR1 corresponds to DFQATT and CDR2 to SNEGSKA. At the junction V is shortened by 6 bases and J by 1 base, with 13 bases in between.